In its sample, the clone carrying this TCR beta chain was seen once. Antigen specificity is unknown. The record originates from a study of cytomegalovirus exposure and HLA in healthy donors. Both 60 Vbeta primers and 13 Jbeta primers went into the PCR. Sequencing was performed with immunoSEQ multiplex PCR; in TCRdb, only in-frame clones are kept and a portion is missing. The sample holds 70,000 to 75,000 clones, roughly 78% seen once. Study outcomes and limitations: Analyses of presence and absence presupposed an approximately uniform sequencing depth across donors. TRBV6-2, TRBV6-3 and some other V segments were excluded as indistinguishable. A previous analysis found most TCR beta V segments productive roughly 87% or roughly 30% of the time.

Each of the donors was a healthy bone marrow donor. J was trimmed by 5 bases and V by 6 bases; bases with no gene match: 5. The CDR3 sequence is 14 residues long. From germline, CDR1 is MNHNS and CDR2 SASEGT. The specimen was PBMCs. This receptor was obtained from a middle-aged woman in good health and CMV-seropositive. This sequence joins TRBV6-1 and TRBJ1-5, with 9 bases fitting TRBD1. Here the CDR3 reads CASRDRGMDQPQHF. In nucleotides, the CDR3 is TGTGCCAGCAGGGACAGGGGTATGGATCAGCCCCAGCATTTT.